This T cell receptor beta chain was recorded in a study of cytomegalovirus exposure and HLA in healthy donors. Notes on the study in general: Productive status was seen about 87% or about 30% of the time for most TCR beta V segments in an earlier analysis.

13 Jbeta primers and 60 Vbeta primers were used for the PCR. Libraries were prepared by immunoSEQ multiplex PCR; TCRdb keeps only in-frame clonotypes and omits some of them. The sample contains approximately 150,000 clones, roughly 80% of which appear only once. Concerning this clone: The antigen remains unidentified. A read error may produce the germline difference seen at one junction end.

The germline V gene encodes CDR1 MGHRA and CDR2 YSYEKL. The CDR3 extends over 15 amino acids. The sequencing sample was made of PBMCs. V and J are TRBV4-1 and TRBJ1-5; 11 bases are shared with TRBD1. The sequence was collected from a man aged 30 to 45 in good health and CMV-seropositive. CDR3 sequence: CASSQGQGAGQPQHF. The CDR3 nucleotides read TGCGCCAGCAGTCAAGGACAGGGGGCAGGCCAGCCCCAGCATTTT.